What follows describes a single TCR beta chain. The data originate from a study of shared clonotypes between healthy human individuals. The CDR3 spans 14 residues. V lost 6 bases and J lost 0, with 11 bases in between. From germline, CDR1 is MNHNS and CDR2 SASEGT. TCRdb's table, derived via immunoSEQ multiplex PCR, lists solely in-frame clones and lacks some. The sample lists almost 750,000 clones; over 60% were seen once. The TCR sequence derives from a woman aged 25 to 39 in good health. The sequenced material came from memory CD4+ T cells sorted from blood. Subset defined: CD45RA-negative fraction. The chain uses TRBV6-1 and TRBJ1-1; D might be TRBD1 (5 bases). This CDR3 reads CASRADSMNTEAFF. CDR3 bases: TGTGCCAGCAGAGCCGACAGCATGAACACTGAAGCTTTCTTT.